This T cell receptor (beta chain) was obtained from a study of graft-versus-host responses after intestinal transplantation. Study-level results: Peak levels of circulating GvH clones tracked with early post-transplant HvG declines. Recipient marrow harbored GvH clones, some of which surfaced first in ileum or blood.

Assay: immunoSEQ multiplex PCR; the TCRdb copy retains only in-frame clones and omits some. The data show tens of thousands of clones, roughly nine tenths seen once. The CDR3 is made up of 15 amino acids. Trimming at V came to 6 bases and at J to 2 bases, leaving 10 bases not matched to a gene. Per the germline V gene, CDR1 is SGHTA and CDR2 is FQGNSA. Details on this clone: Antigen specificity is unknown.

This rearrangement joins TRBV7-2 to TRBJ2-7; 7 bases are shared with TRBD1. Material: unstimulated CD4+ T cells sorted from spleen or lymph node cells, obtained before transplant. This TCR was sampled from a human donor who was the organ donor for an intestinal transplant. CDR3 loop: CASRSIPGGAYEQYF. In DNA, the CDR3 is TGTGCCAGCAGATCGATTCCAGGGGGTGCCTACGAGCAGTACTTC.